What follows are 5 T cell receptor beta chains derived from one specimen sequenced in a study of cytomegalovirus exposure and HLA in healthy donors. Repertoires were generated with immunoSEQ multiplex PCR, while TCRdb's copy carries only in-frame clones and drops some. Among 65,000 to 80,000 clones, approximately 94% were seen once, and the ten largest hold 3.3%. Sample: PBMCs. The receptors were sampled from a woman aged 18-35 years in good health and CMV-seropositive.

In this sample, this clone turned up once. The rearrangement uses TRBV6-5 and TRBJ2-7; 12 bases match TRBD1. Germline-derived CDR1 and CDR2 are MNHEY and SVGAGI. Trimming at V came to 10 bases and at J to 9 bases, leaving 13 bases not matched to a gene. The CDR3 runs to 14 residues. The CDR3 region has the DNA TGTGCCACCAAACTCCCGGGACAGGGGGCTGTGCAGTACTTC. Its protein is CATKLPGQGAVQYF.

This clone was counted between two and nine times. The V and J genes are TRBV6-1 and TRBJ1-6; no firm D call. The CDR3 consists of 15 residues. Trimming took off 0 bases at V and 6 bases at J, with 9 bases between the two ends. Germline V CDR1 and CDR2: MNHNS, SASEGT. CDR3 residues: CASSEARGSNSPLHF. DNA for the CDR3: TGTGCCAGCAGTGAAGCGCGGGGTTCTAATTCACCCCTCCACTTT.

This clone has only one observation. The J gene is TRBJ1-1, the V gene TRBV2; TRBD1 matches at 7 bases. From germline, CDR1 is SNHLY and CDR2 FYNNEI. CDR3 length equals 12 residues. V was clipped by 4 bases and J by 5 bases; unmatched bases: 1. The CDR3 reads CASSAGGTEAFF. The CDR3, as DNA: TGTGCCAGCAGTGCAGGGGGGACTGAAGCTTTCTTT. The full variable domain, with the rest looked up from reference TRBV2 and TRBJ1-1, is EPEVTQTPSHQVTQMGQEVILRCVPISNHLYFYWYRQILGQKVEFLVSFYNNEISEKSEIFDDQFSVERPDGSNFTLKIRSTKLEDSAMYFCASSAGGTEAFFGQGTRLTVV.

The CDR3 coding sequence is TGTGCCAGCAGTTCTTATCCCGGGACAGGCCTCCATTTGTATGGCTACACCTTC. It translates to CASSSYPGTGLHLYGYTF. The rearrangement links TRBV11-2 to TRBJ1-2, with TRBD1 matching 8 bases. Germline values: CDR1 SGHAT, CDR2 FQNNGV. With V trimmed by 6 bases and J by 5 bases, 20 bases remained unmatched. The CDR3 consists of 18 residues. The full variable domain, its missing parts supplied by reference TRBV11-2 and TRBJ1-2, is EAGVAQSPRYKIIEKRQSVAFWCNPISGHATLYWYQQILGQGPKLLIQFQNNGVVDDSQLPKDRFSAERLKGVDSTLKIQPAKLEDSAVYLCASSSYPGTGLHLYGYTFGSGTRLTVV.

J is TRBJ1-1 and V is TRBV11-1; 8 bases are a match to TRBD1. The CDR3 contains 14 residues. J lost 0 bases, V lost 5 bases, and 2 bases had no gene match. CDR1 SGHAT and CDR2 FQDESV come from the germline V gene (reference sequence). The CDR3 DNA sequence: TGTGCCAGCAGCGTGGACAGGGTGAACACTGAAGCTTTCTTT. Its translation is CASSVDRVNTEAFF.